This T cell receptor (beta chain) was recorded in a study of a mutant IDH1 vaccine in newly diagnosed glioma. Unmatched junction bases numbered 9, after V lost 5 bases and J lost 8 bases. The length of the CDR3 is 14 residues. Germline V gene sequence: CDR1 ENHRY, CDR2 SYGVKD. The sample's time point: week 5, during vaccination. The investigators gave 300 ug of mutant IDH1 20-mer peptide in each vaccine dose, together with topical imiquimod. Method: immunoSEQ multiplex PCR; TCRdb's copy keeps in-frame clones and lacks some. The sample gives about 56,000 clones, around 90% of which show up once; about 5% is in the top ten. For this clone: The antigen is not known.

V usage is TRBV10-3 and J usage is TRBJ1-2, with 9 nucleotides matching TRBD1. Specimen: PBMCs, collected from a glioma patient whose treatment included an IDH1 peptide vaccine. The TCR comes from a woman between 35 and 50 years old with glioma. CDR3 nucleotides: TGTGCCATCAGTACAACACAGGGGGCTTGGGGCTACACCTTC. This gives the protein CAISTTQGAWGYTF.